The following is a TCR beta chain sequence with its context. The sample originates from a study of molecular identifiers for immune sequencing clone quantification. A single record per CDR3 protein comes from TCRdb applying MiXCR to the PCR reads. The data contain 80,000 to 100,000 distinct CDR3 sequences, 20% to 25% of them singletons. Germline V gene sequence: CDR1 MDHEN, CDR2 SYDVKM. With V trimmed by 8 bases and J by 5 bases, 11 bases remained unmatched. The CDR3 contains 15 residues. The V and J genes are TRBV28 and TRBJ1-2; TRBD1 matches 10 bases. Material for sequencing was naive CD8+ T cells from blood, with Jurkat cell RNA spiked in. This sample's subset: FACS-sorted CD8+CD4-CCR7+CD45RA+ naive T cells. The receptor's source is a human donor in good health. Some libraries in this study had Jurkat cell RNA spiked in. The CDR3 sequence: CASGSTPGQGYGYTF. CDR3 nucleotide sequence: TGTGCCAGCGGTTCAACCCCGGGACAGGGGTATGGCTACACCTTC.